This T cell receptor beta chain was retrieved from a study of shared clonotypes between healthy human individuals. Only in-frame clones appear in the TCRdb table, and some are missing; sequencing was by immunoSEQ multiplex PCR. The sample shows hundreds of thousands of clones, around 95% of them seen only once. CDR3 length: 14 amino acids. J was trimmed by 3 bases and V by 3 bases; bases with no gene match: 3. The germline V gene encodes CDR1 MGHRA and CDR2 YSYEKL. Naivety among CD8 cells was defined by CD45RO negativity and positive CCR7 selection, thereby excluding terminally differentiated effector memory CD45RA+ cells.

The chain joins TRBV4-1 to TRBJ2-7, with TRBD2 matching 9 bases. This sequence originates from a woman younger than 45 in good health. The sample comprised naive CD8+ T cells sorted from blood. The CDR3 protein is CASSQGGRGYEQYF. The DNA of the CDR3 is TGCGCCAGCAGCCAGGGCGGGAGGGGCTACGAGCAGTACTTC.